These 6 T cell receptor beta chains came from one sample sequenced in a study of healthy donors' naive CD4 and CD8 T cells. A linear amplification protocol produced the TCR libraries from about 450 ng of total RNA. MiXCR was run by TCRdb on the reads, yielding one entry per CDR3 protein. Here the sample spans 200,000 or so distinct CDR3 sequences, 65% to 75% being singletons. Material for sequencing was naive CD4+ and CD8+ T cells sorted from blood, pooled from several donors. The receptors come from a pool of human donors in good health; the sample pools cells from several healthy donors.

V and J are TRBV7-2 and TRBJ1-1, with 8 nucleotides matching TRBD1. The junction had 5 bases not matched to a gene; V was cut back by 5 bases and J by 0 bases. The germline V gene encodes CDR1 SGHTA and CDR2 FQGNSA. The CDR3 covers 15 residues. CDR3: CASSPSDRVNTEAFF. CDR3 in DNA: TGTGCCAGCAGCCCTTCGGACAGGGTGAACACTGAAGCTTTCTTT. Supplemented by reference TRBV7-2 and TRBJ1-1, the full variable domain reads GAGVSQSPSNKVTEKGKDVELRCDPISGHTALYWYRQSLGQGLEFLIYFQGNSAPDKSGLPSDRFSAERTGGSVSTLTIQRTQQEDSAVYLCASSPSDRVNTEAFFGQGTRLTVV.

This chain connects TRBV30 to TRBJ1-5; a weak D match, TRBD1 (5 bases). Trimming took 0 bases from V and 6 from J, leaving 9 bases between them. Germline lookup yields CDR1 GTSNPN and CDR2 SVGIG (reference sequence). This CDR3 has 13 amino acids. The CDR3 region has the DNA TGTGCCTGGAGTGTATTGGGGACTCAGCCCCAGCATTTT. This gives the protein CAWSVLGTQPQHF.

This clonotype was seen a single time. This sequence joins TRBV4-1 and TRBJ1-2; unclear D gene. V lost 4 bases to trimming and J lost 1 base, with 10 bases between them. The CDR3 covers 14 residues. CDR1 is MGHRA and CDR2 is YSYEKL in the germline V gene. CDR3 amino acids: CASSRLLLNYGYTF. CDR3 nucleotides: TGCGCCAGCAGCCGACTACTCCTTAACTATGGCTACACCTTC.

The chain employs TRBV29-1 and TRBJ2-3, with a tentative D call TRBD1 (5 bases). The germline V gene encodes CDR1 SQVTM and CDR2 ANQGSEA. The V end lost 4 bases, the J end lost 1 base, and 15 bases lay between the germline ends. The CDR3 is 15 residues long. The CDR3 loop reads CSVVLMTAGTDTQYF. In DNA form, the CDR3 reads TGCAGCGTTGTCCTGATGACAGCCGGCACAGATACGCAGTATTTT.

This clonotype occurred once. The chain is built from TRBV11-3 and TRBJ2-1; D is unresolved. Germline loops: CDR1 SGHNT, CDR2 YENEEA. The V end was cut by 7 bases, the J end by 0 bases, with 13 bases between. The length of the CDR3 is 15 residues. CDR3 sequence (DNA): TGTGCCAGCACCACAAGCCTGAGCTCCTACAATGAGCAGTTCTTC. This encodes CASTTSLSSYNEQFF.

The chain is built from TRBV2 and TRBJ2-3; TRBD1 matches at 9 bases. Germline loops: CDR1 SNHLY, CDR2 FYNNEI. This CDR3 comprises 14 residues. Trimming at V came to 6 bases and at J to 5 bases, leaving 6 bases not matched to a gene. In nucleotides, the CDR3 is TGTGCCAGCAGGGGGACAGGGACGGTAGATACGCAGTATTTT. Translation gives CASRGTGTVDTQYF.